This paragraph reports one T cell receptor (beta chain). These data come from a study of T-cell reconstitution after alpha-beta-depleted transplantation in children. Preparation of the TCRbeta library involved a method that used unique molecular identifiers. TCRdb independently ran MiXCR on the PCR reads; one entry per CDR3 protein. The sample lists about a million distinct CDR3 sequences, roughly 29% occurring once. The CDR3 has 14 amino acids. V shed 2 bases and J 9 bases; nucleotides not matched to a gene: 7. The source is a boy in the first two years of life who had a stem cell transplant for SCID, so the T cells may come from the graft donor. Sample: PBMCs, mostly from graft donor cells, taken 360 days after TCRalphabeta/CD19-depleted stem cell transplant. The chain uses TRBV12-3 or TRBV12-4 and TRBJ1-2; 9 positions agree with TRBD1. The DNA of the CDR3 is TGTGCCAGCAGTTTAAAGGGACAGGGAGTAAGCTACACCTTC. Protein sequence: CASSLKGQGVSYTF.